This T cell receptor (beta chain) appears in the sequencing data of a study of cytomegalovirus exposure and HLA in healthy donors. Study-level information: For the roughly 370 genotyped donors, about 79% fell within the Caucasian-associated ancestry cluster.

This CDR3 spans 13 amino acids. Germline CDR1 MNHEY, CDR2 SMNVEV (reference sequence). V was pared by 3 bases and J by 2 bases, with 7 bases between. The PCR used 60 Vbeta and 13 Jbeta primers. The assay was immunoSEQ multiplex PCR, and TCRdb's table has in-frame clones only and misses some. The table shows fewer than 250,000 clones, with roughly 79% occurring only once. The chain uses TRBV27 and TRBJ1-2; D unresolved. The receptor was derived from a young woman in good health and CMV-seronegative. The material sequenced was PBMCs. The CDR3 region is CASSLGPNYGYTF. For the CDR3, the DNA is TGTGCCAGCAGTTTGGGCCCAAACTATGGCTACACCTTC.